The 5 T cell receptor beta chains below all came from one sample that was sequenced in a study of shared clonotypes between healthy human individuals (dated by TCRdb to about 2020). Library preparation was by the immunoSEQ multiplex PCR assay. Here the immuneACCESS table is served through TCRdb, limited to in-frame sequences with V and J called. Missing clones are a known gap in these copies; in checked studies unresolved V genes cover under half, and the rest lacks a known reason. The sample records about 2.4 million clones, under 95% of which are singletons. The ten biggest clones cover roughly 0.36% of the sample. The specimen sequenced was naive CD4+ T cells from PBMCs. Read against the paper, the sample's cell subset or site label means: CD45RA+ positively selected. All receptors derive from a man between 18 and 35 years old in good health. Some clones in this sample may be carry-over from other donors' samples.

The J gene is TRBJ1-2, the V gene TRBV5-1, with TRBD1 as a possible D gene (6 bases). Germline V CDR1 and CDR2: SGHRS, YFSETQ. Trimming left V 4 bases short and J 8 bases short, with 21 bases between. The CDR3 contains 15 residues. The CDR3 sequence: CASSPRFGGQWGYTF. The CDR3, as DNA: TGCGCCAGCAGCCCCCGTTTTGGGGGGCAGTGGGGCTACACCTTC.

CDR3: CASSSQTGGYEQFF. CDR3 DNA: TGTGCCAGCAGCTCCCAAACAGGGGGCTATGAGCAGTTCTTC. This chain joins TRBV7-2 and TRBJ2-1; 9 bases map to TRBD1. This CDR3 is 14 amino acids long. Germline values: CDR1 SGHTA, CDR2 FQGNSA. Unmatched junction bases numbered 6, after V lost 4 bases and J lost 8 bases.

The rearrangement joins TRBV19 to TRBJ2-3; D remains ambiguous. The V end was cut by 5 bases, the J end by 3 bases, with 9 bases between. Per germline, CDR1 LNHDA and CDR2 SQIVND (reference sequence). This CDR3 spans 13 amino acids. CDR3 nucleotides: TGTGCCAGTAGTTTTCAGACAACAGATACGCAGTATTTT. Amino acid sequence: CASSFQTTDTQYF.

The rearrangement joins TRBV4-1 to TRBJ2-7; 7 bases map to TRBD1. This CDR3 contains 15 residues. The ends lost 2 bases at V and 5 bases at J; junction bases unmatched: 9. In germline, CDR1 is MGHRA, CDR2 YSYEKL. Here the CDR3 DNA reads TGCGCCAGCAGCCAAAACAGGGGTCTCACCCACGAGCAGTACTTC. Its translation is CASSQNRGLTHEQYF.

The V gene is TRBV27, the J gene TRBJ2-7, with TRBD1 matching over 7 bases. CDR3 length: 16 amino acids. CDR1 is MNHEY, CDR2 SMNVEV, per germline (reference sequence). Unmatched junction bases numbered 12, after V lost 5 bases and J lost 2 bases. The DNA for the CDR3 is TGTGCCAGCAGTCGACCCCCAGGGGGTTGGCCCTACGAGCAGTACTTC. Protein sequence: CASSRPPGGWPYEQYF.